This TCR beta chain appears in the sequencing data of a study of OX40 agonist ivuxolimab in advanced cancers. For the study at large: Patients received the agonistic anti-OX40 (CD134) antibody ivuxolimab.

Worth noting for this clone: Its antigen is undetermined.

With 5 bases removed from V and 2 bases from J, the gap between germline ends came to 11 bases. The CDR3 totals 13 residues. Germline lookup yields CDR1 GTSNPN and CDR2 SVGIG (reference sequence). Assay: immunoSEQ multiplex PCR; the TCRdb copy retains only in-frame clones and omits some. In the table there are some 73,000 clones, just under 90% of which are singletons. Study-level points and caveats: Antigen targets of the expanded peripheral T cells went undetermined. At doses 0.1 to 3.0 mg/kg, CD4+ and CD8+ clones expanded.

This sequence originates from an adult with an advanced solid tumor such as melanoma, head and neck, liver or kidney cancer. This material consisted of CD4+ or CD8+ T cells sorted from blood, taken in a trial of the OX40 agonist ivuxolimab. The chain is built from TRBV30 and TRBJ2-3; unclear D gene. The CDR3, as DNA: TGTGCCTGGCGCCTAAGGAACACAGATACGCAGTATTTT. Its protein is CAWRLRNTDTQYF.